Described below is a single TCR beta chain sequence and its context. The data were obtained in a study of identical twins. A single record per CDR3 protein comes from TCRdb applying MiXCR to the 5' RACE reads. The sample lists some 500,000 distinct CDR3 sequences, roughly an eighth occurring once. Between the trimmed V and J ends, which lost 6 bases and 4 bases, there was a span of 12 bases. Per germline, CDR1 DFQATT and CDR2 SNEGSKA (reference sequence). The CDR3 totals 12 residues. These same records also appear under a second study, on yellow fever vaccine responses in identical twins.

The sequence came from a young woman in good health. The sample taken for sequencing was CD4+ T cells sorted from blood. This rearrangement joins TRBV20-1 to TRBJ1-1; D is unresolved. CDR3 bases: TGCAGTGCCCGGACTTTGAGCACTGAAGCTTTCTTT. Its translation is CSARTLSTEAFF.